This T cell receptor beta chain was profiled in a study of beta chain features in type 1 diabetes. Sorting with CD45RO/CCR7/CD25/CD127/CD95/CD27 yielded naive, central memory, regulatory and stem-like memory CD4+ cells. Germline values: CDR1 SGHRS, CDR2 YFSETQ. The CDR3 contains 14 residues. On this clone: Its target is not known. A junction end diverges from the germline sequence, so it may reflect a read error.

Sequenced material consisted of expressed TCRB transcripts (all of the isolated RNA was reverse transcribed). Each sample of naive, central memory or regulatory T cells had, on average, roughly 3.4 million reads. Repertoires were generated with immunoSEQ multiplex PCR, while TCRdb's copy carries only in-frame clones and drops some. The table has some 150,000 clones, approximately 10% seen once. General observations from the study: Individuals with type 1 diabetes displayed fewer insertions and more deletions at VDJ junctions.

The sequence was obtained from a woman aged 40 to 55 in good health. This sequence joins TRBV5-1 and TRBJ1-1; D is perhaps TRBD1 (5 bases). Sample: central memory CD4+ T cells from blood. The CDR3 protein is CASSSDISDTEVFF. The CDR3 DNA reads TGCGCCAGCAGCTCGGACATTTCCGACACTGAAGTTTTCTTT. The complete variable domain, with remaining parts taken from reference TRBV5-1 and TRBJ1-1, reads KAGVTQTPRYLIKTRGQQVTLSCSPISGHRSVSWYQQTPGQGLQFLFEYFSETQRNKGNFPGRFSGRQFSNSRSEMNVSTLELGDSALYLCASSSDISDTEVFFGQGTRLTVV.